This T cell receptor beta chain derives from a study of blood T cell repertoires in COVID-19. Study at large: Acute-phase and convalescent COVID-19 samples originated in the United States, Italy and Spain. T cells, B-cell-depleted T cells, or PBMCs supplied cDNA or gDNA.

As originally analysed: Nucleated cell number was recorded as an estimate derived from reference gene primer amplification. Here immunoSEQ multiplex PCR was the method, and the copy in TCRdb shows in-frame clones only, minus some. That table is the source of V, J and clone size, and D and trimming were worked out from the DNA. Among some 150,000 clones listed, about 85% were seen once. CDR1 is SGHRS, CDR2 YFSETQ, per germline. This CDR3 is 13 amino acids long. With 7 bases clipped from V and 8 bases from J, the junction kept 6 bases outside the gene matches. The receptor's source is a man in his forties or fifties with acute or convalescent COVID-19. The specimen was peripheral blood. This chain uses TRBV5-1 with TRBJ1-6, with 7 positions matching TRBD1. CDR3 DNA sequence: TGCGCCAGCTCGACAGGGAACGATTCACCCCTCCACTTT. This gives the protein CASSTGNDSPLHF. Based on the CDR3 plus reference TRBV5-1 and TRBJ1-6, the full variable domain is KAGVTQTPRYLIKTRGQQVTLSCSPISGHRSVSWYQQTPGQGLQFLFEYFSETQRNKGNFPGRFSGRQFSNSRSEMNVSTLELGDSALYLCASSTGNDSPLHFGNGTRLTVT.